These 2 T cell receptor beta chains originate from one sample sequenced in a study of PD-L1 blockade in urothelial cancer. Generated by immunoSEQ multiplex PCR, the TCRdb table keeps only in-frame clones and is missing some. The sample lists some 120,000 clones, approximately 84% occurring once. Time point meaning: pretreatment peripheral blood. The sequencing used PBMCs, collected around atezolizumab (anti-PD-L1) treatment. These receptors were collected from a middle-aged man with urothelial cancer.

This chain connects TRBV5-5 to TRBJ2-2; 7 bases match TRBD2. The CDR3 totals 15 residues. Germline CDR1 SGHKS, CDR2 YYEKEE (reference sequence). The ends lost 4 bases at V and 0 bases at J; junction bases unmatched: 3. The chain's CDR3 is CASSPLATNTGELFF. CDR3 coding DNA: TGTGCCAGCAGCCCACTAGCGACGAACACCGGGGAGCTGTTTTTT.

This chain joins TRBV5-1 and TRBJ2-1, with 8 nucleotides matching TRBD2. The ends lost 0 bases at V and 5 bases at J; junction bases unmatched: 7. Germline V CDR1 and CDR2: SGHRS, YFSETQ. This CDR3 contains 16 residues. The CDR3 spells CASSLDSGGRHNEQFF. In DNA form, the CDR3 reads TGCGCCAGCAGCTTGGATTCGGGAGGGCGACACAATGAGCAGTTCTTC. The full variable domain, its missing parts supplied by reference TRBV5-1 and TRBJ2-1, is KAGVTQTPRYLIKTRGQQVTLSCSPISGHRSVSWYQQTPGQGLQFLFEYFSETQRNKGNFPGRFSGRQFSNSRSEMNVSTLELGDSALYLCASSLDSGGRHNEQFFGPGTRLTVL.